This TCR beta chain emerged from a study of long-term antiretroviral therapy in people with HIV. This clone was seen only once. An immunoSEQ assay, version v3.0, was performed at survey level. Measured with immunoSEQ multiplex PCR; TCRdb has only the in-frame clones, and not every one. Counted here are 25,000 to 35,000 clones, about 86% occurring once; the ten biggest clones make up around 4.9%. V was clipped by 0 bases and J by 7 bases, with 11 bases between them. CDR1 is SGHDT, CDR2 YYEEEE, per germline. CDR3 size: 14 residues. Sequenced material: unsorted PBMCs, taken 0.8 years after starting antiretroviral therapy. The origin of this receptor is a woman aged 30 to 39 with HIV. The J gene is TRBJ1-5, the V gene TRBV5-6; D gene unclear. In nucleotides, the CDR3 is TGTGCCAGCAGCTTGGATCGGTCACGGCAGCCCCAGCATTTT. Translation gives CASSLDRSRQPQHF.